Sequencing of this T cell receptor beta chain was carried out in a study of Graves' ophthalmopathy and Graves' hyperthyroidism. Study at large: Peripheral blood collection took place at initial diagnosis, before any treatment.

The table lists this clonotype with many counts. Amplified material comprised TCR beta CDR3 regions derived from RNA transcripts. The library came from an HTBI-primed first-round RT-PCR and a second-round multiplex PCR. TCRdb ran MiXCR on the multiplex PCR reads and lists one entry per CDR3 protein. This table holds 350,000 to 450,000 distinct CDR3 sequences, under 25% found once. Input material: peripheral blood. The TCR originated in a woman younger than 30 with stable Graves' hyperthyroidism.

The CDR3 coding sequence is TGTGCCAGCTCACCACGGACAGGGCACACCGGGGAGCTGTTTTTT. Amino acid sequence: CASSPRTGHTGELFF. The V gene is TRBV18, the J gene TRBJ2-2; the match to TRBD1 covers 8 bases. The CDR3 has 15 residues. J was trimmed by 3 bases and V by 1 base; bases with no gene match: 1. CDR1 and CDR2 (germline): KGHSH, LQKENI.